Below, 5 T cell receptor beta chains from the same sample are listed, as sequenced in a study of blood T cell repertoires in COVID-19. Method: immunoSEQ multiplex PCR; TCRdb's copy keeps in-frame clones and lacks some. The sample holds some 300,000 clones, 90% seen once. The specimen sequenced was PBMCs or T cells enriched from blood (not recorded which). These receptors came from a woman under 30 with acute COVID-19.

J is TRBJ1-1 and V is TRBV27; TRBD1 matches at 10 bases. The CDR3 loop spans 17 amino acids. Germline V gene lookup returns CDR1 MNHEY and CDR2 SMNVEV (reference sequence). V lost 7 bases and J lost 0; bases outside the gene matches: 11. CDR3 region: CASTPGQGIYMNTEAFF. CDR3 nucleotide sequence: TGTGCCAGCACCCCGGGACAGGGGATATACATGAACACTGAAGCTTTCTTT.

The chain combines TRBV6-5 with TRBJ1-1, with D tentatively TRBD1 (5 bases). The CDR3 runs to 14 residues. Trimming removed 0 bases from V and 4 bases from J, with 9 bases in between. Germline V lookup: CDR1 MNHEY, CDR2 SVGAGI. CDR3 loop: CASSYSLGGTEAFF. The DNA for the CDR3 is TGTGCCAGCAGTTACTCACTCGGGGGCACTGAAGCTTTCTTT.

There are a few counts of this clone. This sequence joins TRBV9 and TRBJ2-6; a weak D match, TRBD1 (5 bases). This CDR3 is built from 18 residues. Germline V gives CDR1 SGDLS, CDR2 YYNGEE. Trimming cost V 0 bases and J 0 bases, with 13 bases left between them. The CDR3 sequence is CASSVALYRSSGANVLTF. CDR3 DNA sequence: TGTGCCAGCAGCGTAGCTCTTTACAGGAGCTCTGGGGCCAACGTCCTGACTTTC. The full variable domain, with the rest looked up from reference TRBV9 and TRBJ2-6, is DSGVTQTPKHLITATGQRVTLRCSPRSGDLSVYWYQQSLDQGLQFLIQYYNGEERAKGNILERFSAQQFPDLHSELNLSSLELGDSALYFCASSVALYRSSGANVLTFGAGSRLTVL.

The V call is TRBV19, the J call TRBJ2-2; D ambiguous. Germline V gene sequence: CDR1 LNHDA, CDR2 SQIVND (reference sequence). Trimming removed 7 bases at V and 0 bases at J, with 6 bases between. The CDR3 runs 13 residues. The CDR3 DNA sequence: TGTGCCAGTACTCCCGCGAACACCGGGGAGCTGTTTTTT. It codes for CASTPANTGELFF.

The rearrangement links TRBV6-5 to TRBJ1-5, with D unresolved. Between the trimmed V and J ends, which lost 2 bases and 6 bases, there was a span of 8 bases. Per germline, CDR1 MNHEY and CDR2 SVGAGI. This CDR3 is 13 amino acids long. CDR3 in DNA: TGTGCCAGCAGTTACAAGTCGAGTCAGCCCCAGCATTTT. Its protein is CASSYKSSQPQHF.